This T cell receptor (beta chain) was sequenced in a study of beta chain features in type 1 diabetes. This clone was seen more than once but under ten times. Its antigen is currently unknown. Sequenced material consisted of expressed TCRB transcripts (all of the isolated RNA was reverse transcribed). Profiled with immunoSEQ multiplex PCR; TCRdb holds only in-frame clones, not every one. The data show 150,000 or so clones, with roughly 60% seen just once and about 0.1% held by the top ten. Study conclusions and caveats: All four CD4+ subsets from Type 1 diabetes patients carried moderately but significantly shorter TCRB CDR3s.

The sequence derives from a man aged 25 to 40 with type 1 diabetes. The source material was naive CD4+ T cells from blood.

Written as DNA, the CDR3 is TGCGCCAGCAGCCAAGATCTAGGACAGGGAGTTCCTGCGTGGTACGAGCAGTACTTC. As protein: CASSQDLGQGVPAWYEQYF. The gene calls are TRBV4-3 and TRBJ2-7; 8 positions match TRBD1. This CDR3 has 19 residues. V lost 0 bases, J lost 4 bases, and 17 bases stayed unmatched. Germline loops: CDR1 LGHNA, CDR2 YSLEER.